This TCR beta chain was found in a study of T cell changes during pregnancy in multiple sclerosis. This CDR3 has 14 amino acids. V gave up 6 bases and J gave up 5 bases; unmatched junction bases: 8. Germline V gene data show CDR1 as SGHTA and CDR2 as FQGNSA. Libraries were prepared by immunoSEQ multiplex PCR; TCRdb keeps only in-frame clonotypes and omits some of them. The sample has over 60,000 clones, 91% seen once. Material: peripheral blood, obtained in the third trimester of pregnancy. The sequence was obtained from a female donor in good health, enrolled as a control in a pregnancy study. V gene TRBV7-2 combines with J gene TRBJ1-2; 8 bases fit TRBD1. CDR3 residues: CASSFGQGTYGYTF. The CDR3 DNA is TGTGCCAGCAGTTTCGGACAGGGCACTTATGGCTACACCTTC.